These 10 T cell receptor beta chains were all obtained from the same sample, sequenced in a study of cytomegalovirus exposure and HLA in healthy donors. Use of 60 Vbeta and 13 Jbeta primers characterized the PCR. TCRdb keeps only in-frame clones here, not all; method: immunoSEQ multiplex PCR. The profile shows 200,000 to 250,000 clones, 82% of them singletons. Sequenced input: PBMCs. The source of these receptors is a woman aged 40 to 50 in good health and CMV-seronegative.

This chain joins TRBV30 and TRBJ2-7; 7 bases align to TRBD2. Looked up from germline, CDR1 is GTSNPN and CDR2 is SVGIG (reference sequence). The V gene end was trimmed by 5 bases and the J gene end by 4 bases; junction bases not matched to a gene: 11. CDR3 size: 14 residues. The CDR3 DNA reads TGTGCCTGGGAGACGGGACTAAGCGGGTACGAGCAGTACTTC. As protein: CAWETGLSGYEQYF.

This sequence joins TRBV5-1 and TRBJ1-2, with D perhaps matching TRBD1 (6 bases). CDR3 length: 16 amino acids. Germline V gene sequence: CDR1 SGHRS, CDR2 YFSETQ. V was cut by 0 bases and J by 4 bases, with 16 bases left in between. CDR3 nucleotide sequence: TGCGCCAGCAGCTTGGAGCTGGGGGGGCGCAGCTATGGCTACACCTTC. Its protein is CASSLELGGRSYGYTF.

V usage is TRBV9 and J usage is TRBJ2-1; D not resolved. Trimming cost V 1 base and J 4 bases, with 6 bases left between them. The germline gives CDR1 SGDLS, CDR2 YYNGEE. The CDR3 has 13 amino acids. The CDR3 loop reads CASSVSYYNEQFF. As DNA, the CDR3 is TGTGCCAGCAGCGTAAGCTATTACAATGAGCAGTTCTTC.

The J gene is TRBJ1-1, the V gene TRBV19; possibly TRBD1 for D (5 bases). This CDR3 region has 13 residues. V was trimmed by 9 bases and J by 1 base, leaving 12 bases between them. Germline V CDR1 and CDR2: LNHDA, SQIVND (reference sequence). The CDR3 loop reads CASTPGQNTEAFF. The CDR3 nucleotides are TGTGCCAGCACCCCCGGACAGAACACTGAAGCTTTCTTT.

In this sample, this clone turned up a few times. The chain recombines TRBV5-8 with TRBJ2-5, with 8 nucleotides matching TRBD2. This CDR3 is built from 14 residues. J was trimmed by 2 bases and V by 5 bases; bases with no gene match: 5. Looked up from germline, CDR1 is SGHTS and CDR2 is YDEGEE. The CDR3 region is CASRAGGRQETQYF. CDR3 nucleotide sequence: TGTGCCAGCAGGGCGGGGGGTCGACAAGAGACCCAGTACTTC.

J is TRBJ2-7 and V is TRBV30, with D possibly matching TRBD1 (6 bases). The CDR3 sequence is 13 residues long. From germline, CDR1 is GTSNPN and CDR2 SVGIG (reference sequence). V dropped 1 base and J dropped 6 bases, with 13 bases sitting between them. The CDR3 reads CAWSDGTLREQYF. CDR3 nucleotides: TGTGCCTGGAGTGACGGGACATTACGCGAGCAGTACTTC.

CDR3 sequence reads: CASSPGSTGNTIYF. CDR3 nucleotides: TGTGCCAGCTCACCAGGGAGTACGGGAAACACCATATATTTT. The chain uses TRBV18 and TRBJ1-3, with D hard to call. The CDR3 is made up of 14 amino acids. Trimming cost V 2 bases and J 4 bases, with 9 bases left between them. The germline gives CDR1 KGHSH, CDR2 LQKENI.

The chain couples TRBV28 to TRBJ2-7; TRBD1 matches 8 bases. Looked up from germline, CDR1 is MDHEN and CDR2 is SYDVKM. V lost 5 bases, J lost 0 bases, and 6 bases stayed unmatched. The CDR3 runs to 15 residues. The CDR3 here is CASSPWTGSSYEQYF. In DNA form, the CDR3 reads TGTGCCAGCAGTCCATGGACAGGGAGCTCCTACGAGCAGTACTTC. Looking up the rest from reference TRBV28 and TRBJ2-7 gives the full variable domain: DVKVTQSSRYLVKRTGEKVFLECVQDMDHENMFWYRQDPGLGLRLIYFSYDVKMKEKGDIPEGYSVSREKKERFSLILESASTNQTSMYLCASSPWTGSSYEQYFGPGTRLTVT.

This chain uses TRBV27 with TRBJ2-5, with D unresolved. The CDR3 is 12 amino acids. The germline CDR1 and CDR2 sequences are MNHEY and SMNVEV (reference sequence). V lost 3 bases, J lost 5 bases, and 7 bases lay in between. This CDR3 is CASSFLFETQYF. For the CDR3, the DNA is TGTGCCAGCAGTTTCCTCTTTGAGACCCAGTACTTC.

The chain uses TRBV27 and TRBJ1-5; TRBD1 is a possible D gene (5 bases). V was trimmed by 3 bases and J by 0 bases, leaving 15 bases between them. The CDR3 is 17 residues long. Germline assignment: CDR1 MNHEY and CDR2 SMNVEV (reference sequence). The CDR3 region is CASSFGGGGYSNQPQHF. Here the CDR3 DNA reads TGTGCCAGCAGTTTTGGTGGGGGGGGATATAGCAATCAGCCCCAGCATTTT.